A single sample is the source of the 23 T cell receptor beta chains below, sequenced in a study of T cell repertoires in cytomegalovirus infection. MiXCR, applied by TCRdb to the reads, yields one record per CDR3 protein. This table holds fewer than 550,000 distinct CDR3 sequences, about 33% found once. Sequencing was performed on PBMCs. The receptor set was obtained from a human donor in good health (CMV status not recorded). Some clones in this sample may be carry-over from other donors' samples.

The chain employs TRBV29-1 and TRBJ2-3; D gene unclear. CDR3 length: 16 residues. The germline gives CDR1 SQVTM, CDR2 ANQGSEA. V shed 0 bases and J shed 4 bases, with 17 bases lying between them. CDR3 loop: CSVEDSPVGRADTQYF. CDR3 nucleotide sequence: TGCAGCGTTGAAGATAGCCCGGTAGGAAGGGCAGATACGCAGTATTTT.

With respect to this clonotype: Since no conserved phenylalanine or tryptophan closes the CDR3, a read error is the likely cause. This sequence joins TRBV12-3 or TRBV12-4 and TRBJ2-7; D is unclear. This CDR3 has 13 amino acids. V was clipped by 6 bases and J by 5 bases, with 14 bases between them. CDR3 bases: TGTGCCAGCAGCCCTCCCGGTCGGGACGAGCAGTACTGC. Translated, it gives CASSPPGRDEQYC.

This clonotype was counted a few times. This chain joins TRBV10-3 and TRBJ1-6; D is undetermined. Trimming took off 1 base at V and 7 bases at J, with 11 bases between the two ends. CDR3 length: 15 amino acids. Germline CDR1 ENHRY, CDR2 SYGVKD. The DNA of the CDR3 is TGTGCCATCAGTGAGTTGGCCGCACAAAATTCACCCCTCCACTTT. Translating gives CAISELAAQNSPLHF.

CDR3 sequence reads: CASSPAWMREQYF. The CDR3 region has the DNA TGTGCCAGCTCTCCAGCCTGGATGCGCGAGCAGTACTTC. V usage is TRBV2 and J usage is TRBJ2-7; no clear D gene. V shed 8 bases and J shed 6 bases, with 17 bases lying between them. The CDR3 consists of 13 residues. Per germline, CDR1 SNHLY and CDR2 FYNNEI.

This clonotype has just a few counts. This chain connects TRBV7-2 to TRBJ2-7; 7 nucleotides agree with TRBD1. Germline trimming cut 5 bases from V and 2 bases from J; bases unmatched to any gene: 6. This CDR3 spans 14 amino acids. CDR1 is SGHTA, CDR2 FQGNSA, per germline. CDR3 in amino acids: CASSMHRGPYEQYF. For the CDR3, the DNA is TGTGCCAGCAGCATGCACAGGGGACCCTACGAGCAGTACTTC.

This clonotype appeared a few times. J is TRBJ1-1 and V is TRBV6-2 or TRBV6-3; no clear D. The V end was cut by 2 bases, the J end by 3 bases, with 10 bases between. CDR3 length equals 14 residues. The germline gives CDR1 MNHEY, CDR2 SVGEGT. DNA for the CDR3: TGTGCCAGCAGTTACATACGAAGGGACACTGAAGCTTTCTTT. Protein: CASSYIRRDTEAFF.

In this sample, this clonotype turned up a few times. V and J are TRBV7-9 and TRBJ2-7; D remains ambiguous. Germline V lookup: CDR1 SEHNR, CDR2 FQNEAQ (reference sequence). This CDR3 region has 16 residues. V lost 5 bases to trimming and J lost 0 bases, with 17 bases between them. The CDR3 reads CASSGVRTGSSYEQYF. CDR3 in DNA: TGTGCCAGCAGCGGGGTTCGGACGGGCAGCTCCTACGAGCAGTACTTC.

V is TRBV15 and J is TRBJ2-2; a weak D match, TRBD2 (7 bases). CDR3 length equals 16 residues. Germline CDR1 and CDR2: LNHNV and YYDKDF (reference sequence). Trimming took off 0 bases at V and 4 bases at J, with 12 bases between the two ends. This CDR3 is CATSRDRGGTTGELFF. CDR3 nucleotide sequence: TGTGCCACCAGCAGAGATAGGGGGGGAACCACCGGGGAGCTGTTTTTT.

V is TRBV12-3 or TRBV12-4 and J is TRBJ1-5; D gene unclear. This CDR3 is built from 15 residues. The V end was cut by 6 bases, the J end by 0 bases, with 12 bases between. DNA for the CDR3: TGTGCCAGCAGCAAAACCACAGCTAGCAATCAGCCCCAGCATTTT. Amino acids: CASSKTTASNQPQHF.

A remark on this clonotype: Just one base apart from a much larger clone, this may be a read error. The missing conserved phenylalanine or tryptophan at the end of this CDR3 makes a read error likely. The chain uses TRBV6-6 and TRBJ2-3, with 12 bases lining up with TRBD2. Germline-derived CDR1 and CDR2 are MNHNY and SVGAGI (reference sequence). Trimming took 2 bases from V and 2 from J; bases not matched to a gene: 5. The CDR3 runs 17 residues. This CDR3 reads CASSYPGLAGSTDTQYL. CDR3 DNA sequence: TGTGCCAGCAGTTACCCCGGACTAGCGGGGTCCACAGATACGCAGTATTTG.

The V and J genes are TRBV4-3 and TRBJ1-2; D is perhaps TRBD1 (5 bases). The CDR3 totals 14 residues. V shed 0 bases and J shed 6 bases, with 11 bases lying between them. Germline values: CDR1 LGHNA, CDR2 YSLEER. The CDR3 bases are TGCGCCAGCAGCCAAGATTGGGCAGGGAATGGCTACACCTTC. Translated, it gives CASSQDWAGNGYTF.

This rearrangement joins TRBV2 to TRBJ2-1; 10 bases map to TRBD1. The CDR3 extends over 15 amino acids. Germline V gene data show CDR1 as SNHLY and CDR2 as FYNNEI. Germline trimming cut 0 bases from V and 8 bases from J; bases unmatched to any gene: 4. The CDR3 loop is CASSEAGTGVHEQFF. The DNA for the CDR3 is TGTGCCAGCAGTGAAGCCGGGACAGGGGTTCATGAGCAGTTCTTC.

This chain links TRBV4-1 with TRBJ2-7, with 9 bases aligning to TRBD1. The CDR3 has 16 residues. V lost 5 bases, J lost 3 bases, and 11 bases stayed unmatched. Germline CDR1 reads MGHRA; CDR2 reads YSYEKL. CDR3 in amino acids: CASSGTGTGYRYEQYF. CDR3 DNA sequence: TGCGCCAGCAGCGGAACCGGGACAGGGTATCGCTACGAGCAGTACTTC.

The V call is TRBV15, the J call TRBJ1-5, with D possibly being TRBD1 (5 bases). V lost 0 bases, J lost 9 bases, and 18 bases lay in between. This CDR3 spans 16 amino acids. Germline CDR1 and CDR2: LNHNV and YYDKDF (reference sequence). The chain's CDR3 is CATSRDGIGAKWPQHF. The CDR3 DNA sequence: TGTGCCACCAGCAGAGATGGAATAGGGGCCAAATGGCCCCAGCATTTT.

This sequence joins TRBV12-3 or TRBV12-4 and TRBJ2-1; D assignment may be TRBD1 or TRBD2 (5 bases each). The CDR3 extends over 16 amino acids. V was shortened by 6 bases and J by 1 base, with 16 bases between the two germline ends. The CDR3 DNA sequence: TGTGCCAGCAGCTTCACGGGGCTAGGGTCCTACAATGAGCAGTTCTTC. This gives the protein CASSFTGLGSYNEQFF.

The chain is built from TRBV4-2 and TRBJ1-2; the match to TRBD1 covers 8 bases. V shed 3 bases and J 4 bases; nucleotides not matched to a gene: 10. The germline V gene encodes CDR1 LGHNA and CDR2 YNFKEQ. The CDR3 is 16 amino acids. In DNA form, the CDR3 reads TGTGCCAGCAGCCAGGATAATCAGGACAGGGCCTATGGCTACACCTTC. This encodes CASSQDNQDRAYGYTF.

The chain links TRBV7-9 to TRBJ1-1, with 7 positions matching TRBD1. Unmatched junction bases numbered 9, after V lost 2 bases and J lost 0 bases. The CDR3 runs to 17 residues. Germline loops: CDR1 SEHNR, CDR2 FQNEAQ (reference sequence). Here the CDR3 DNA reads TGTGCCAGCAGCTTAAGGGGGCCGGGGGTGATGAACACTGAAGCTTTCTTT. Its translation is CASSLRGPGVMNTEAFF.

This clonotype was picked up many times. The V and J genes are TRBV12-3 or TRBV12-4 and TRBJ2-3, with D uncertain. The V end lost 6 bases, the J end lost 2 bases, and 12 bases lay between the germline ends. This CDR3 comprises 14 residues. Written as DNA, the CDR3 is TGTGCCAGCAGCCACAGAAGAAACACAGATACGCAGTATTTT. It encodes CASSHRRNTDTQYF.

There are a few counts of this clonotype. The genes are TRBV6-2 or TRBV6-3 and TRBJ2-7; the D gene is possibly TRBD2 (6 bases). CDR3 length: 16 residues. V lost 8 bases and J lost 3, with 23 bases in between. CDR1 and CDR2 from the germline V gene are MNHEY and SVGEGT. CDR3 region: CASSPSGYGGGYEQYF. The CDR3 nucleotides are TGTGCCAGCTCACCCTCCGGTTACGGGGGTGGCTACGAGCAGTACTTC.

Regarding this clonotype: The junction and the germline gene differ at one end; a read error may be behind it. The genes are TRBV28 and TRBJ1-1, with a tentative D call TRBD1 (6 bases). The CDR3 runs to 15 residues. Germline V gene data show CDR1 as MDHEN and CDR2 as SYDVKM. Written as DNA, the CDR3 is TGTTCCAGCAGAAGAATAGGACAGATTCACACTGAAGCTTTCTTT. It translates to CSSRRIGQIHTEAFF.

This clonotype was seen only a few times. The V gene is TRBV15, the J gene TRBJ1-2; no clear D gene. Trimming took off 0 bases at V and 0 bases at J, with 8 bases between the two ends. This CDR3 has 15 amino acids. Germline V gives CDR1 LNHNV, CDR2 YYDKDF (reference sequence). The chain's CDR3 is CATSREIRANYGYTF. The CDR3 DNA is TGTGCCACCAGCAGAGAAATCCGAGCTAACTATGGCTACACCTTC.

The V gene is TRBV19, the J gene TRBJ2-3; TRBD2 matches at 7 bases. After removal of 5 bases from V and 0 bases from J, the junction contained 5 bases not matched to a gene. The germline V gene has CDR1 LNHDA and CDR2 SQIVND (reference sequence). The length of the CDR3 is 15 residues. CDR3 sequence (DNA): TGTGCCAGTAGTCCTTGGGAGGGGAGCACAGATACGCAGTATTTT. Amino acid sequence: CASSPWEGSTDTQYF.

Turning to this clonotype: The junction shows a germline mismatch at one end, possibly a read error. The CDR3 spells CTWSPRSTGRNTEAFF. The CDR3 DNA reads TGTACCTGGAGTCCACGTTCGACAGGGAGGAACACTGAAGCTTTCTTT. The V call is TRBV30, the J call TRBJ1-1; 7 positions match TRBD1. The V gene's germline CDR1 is GTSNPN and CDR2 SVGIG (reference sequence). This CDR3 is built from 16 residues.